The 15 T cell receptor beta chains below come from one sample, sequenced in a study of T cell responses to AZD1222 COVID-19 vaccine. Profiled with immunoSEQ multiplex PCR; TCRdb holds only in-frame clones, not every one. Among some 100,000 clones, 88% were seen once, and the ten largest hold about 1.8%. Sample: peripheral blood, taken on day 0 of AZD1222 vaccination. The source of these receptors is an adult in good health.

The chain carries TRBV6-5 and TRBJ2-3; 7 bases fit TRBD2. CDR1 and CDR2 from the germline V gene are MNHEY and SVGAGI. Trimming cost V 6 bases and J 2 bases; bases outside gene matches: 5. This CDR3 has 14 residues. CDR3 DNA: TGTGCCAGCAGGCGGCTAGCGGACACAGATACGCAGTATTTT. Encoded protein: CASRRLADTDTQYF.

CDR3 DNA: TGCAGTGCTAGTTACATGGGCAGGGGTTCCTACAATGAGCAGTTCTTC. Translating it yields CSASYMGRGSYNEQFF. The gene calls are TRBV20-1 and TRBJ2-1; perhaps TRBD1 as D (6 bases). Germline lookup yields CDR1 DFQATT and CDR2 SNEGSKA (reference sequence). V lost 3 bases and J lost 1, with 16 bases in between. This CDR3 contains 16 residues.

V gene TRBV7-3 combines with J gene TRBJ2-6; the D gene could be TRBD1 or TRBD2 (5 bases each). Per the germline V gene, CDR1 is SGHTA and CDR2 is FQGTGA. The CDR3 has 17 amino acids. Trimming removed 5 bases at V and 0 bases at J, with 14 bases between. The CDR3 loop reads CASSRDGKPSGANVLTF. CDR3 in DNA: TGTGCCAGCAGCCGGGACGGCAAACCCTCTGGGGCCAACGTCCTGACTTTC.

The chain joins TRBV29-1 to TRBJ2-7, with 8 bases aligning to TRBD1. V lost 6 bases and J lost 6; bases outside the gene matches: 7. The CDR3 extends over 12 amino acids. The germline CDR1 and CDR2 sequences are SQVTM and ANQGSEA. CDR3 DNA sequence: TGCAGCGTCGGGACAGGCGACGGCGAGCAGTACTTC. Its translation is CSVGTGDGEQYF.

The V call is TRBV4-2, the J call TRBJ2-5, with 14 bases identical to TRBD2. CDR1 is LGHNA and CDR2 is YNFKEQ in the germline V gene. This CDR3 contains 20 residues. Germline trimming cut 4 bases from V and 3 bases from J; bases unmatched to any gene: 16. The CDR3 region is CASSPLWRLAGGPREETQYF. The CDR3, as DNA: TGTGCCAGCAGCCCTCTATGGCGACTAGCGGGAGGGCCGAGGGAAGAGACCCAGTACTTC.

This sequence joins TRBV11-3 and TRBJ2-5; tentatively, D is TRBD2 (5 bases). V was clipped by 5 bases and J by 1 base, with 14 bases between them. The CDR3 sequence is 15 residues long. The germline CDR1 and CDR2 sequences are SGHNT and YENEEA. This chain's CDR3 is CASSRRLGIQETQYF. The CDR3 DNA follows: TGTGCCAGCAGCCGGAGGTTGGGGATCCAAGAGACCCAGTACTTC.

V gene TRBV18 combines with J gene TRBJ2-4; TRBD2 might be the D (5 bases). This CDR3 comprises 14 residues. Trimming stripped 2 bases from V and 9 bases from J, with 14 bases between. CDR1 KGHSH and CDR2 LQKENI come from the germline V gene. The CDR3 sequence is CASSPTGNGVIQYF. The CDR3, as DNA: TGTGCCAGCTCACCAACCGGGAATGGGGTCATTCAGTACTTC. The full variable domain, in which reference TRBV18 and TRBJ2-4 provide the parts outside the CDR3, is NAGVMQNPRHLVRRRGQEARLRCSPMKGHSHVYWYRQLPEEGLKFMVYLQKENIIDESGMPKERFSAEFPKEGPSILRIQQVVRGDSAAYFCASSPTGNGVIQYFGAGTRLSVL.

The chain links TRBV30 to TRBJ2-2; D gene ambiguous. Germline loops: CDR1 GTSNPN, CDR2 SVGIG (reference sequence). This CDR3 region has 11 residues. Trimming shortened V by 3 bases and J by 3 bases, and 2 bases separated the two germline ends. The CDR3 is CAWRDTGELFF. Here the CDR3 DNA reads TGTGCCTGGAGAGACACCGGGGAGCTGTTTTTT.

The gene calls are TRBV24-1 and TRBJ1-1; TRBD1 aligns across 8 bases. J lost 0 bases, V lost 5 bases, and 13 bases had no gene match. The CDR3 loop spans 18 amino acids. In germline, CDR1 is KGHDR, CDR2 SFDVKD. The CDR3 DNA follows: TGTGCCACCAGTGCTCATAGGACAGGGCAACCATTGAACACTGAAGCTTTCTTT. It translates to CATSAHRTGQPLNTEAFF.

V is TRBV3-1 (or the pseudogene TRBV3-2) and J is TRBJ1-1; D is ambiguous. The CDR3 spans 15 residues. Deletions cut 0 bases from V and 1 base from J, with 9 bases between. The germline CDR1 and CDR2 sequences are LGHDT and YNNKEL (reference sequence). The CDR3 DNA reads TGTGCCAGCAGCCAAGATAGTTCCCGGAACACTGAAGCTTTCTTT. Amino acids: CASSQDSSRNTEAFF.

The V call is TRBV7-2, the J call TRBJ2-1; 9 bases are a match to TRBD2. The V gene's germline CDR1 is SGHTA and CDR2 FQGNSA. The CDR3 sequence is 19 residues long. Germline trimming cut 3 bases from V and 3 bases from J; bases unmatched to any gene: 15. The CDR3 reads CASSFLFPLSGSGYNEQFF. Here the CDR3 DNA reads TGTGCCAGCAGCTTCCTATTCCCCCTTAGCGGGAGCGGCTACAATGAGCAGTTCTTC.

The CDR3 coding sequence is TGTGCCAGCTCACCGGGTGTAACAGGGCATAGGGACACTGAAGCTTTCTTT. Translating it yields CASSPGVTGHRDTEAFF. The gene calls are TRBV18 and TRBJ1-1, with D possibly matching TRBD1 (6 bases). CDR3 size: 17 residues. Trimming removed 3 bases at V and 3 bases at J, with 20 bases between. Germline assignment: CDR1 KGHSH and CDR2 LQKENI.

The gene calls are TRBV23-1 and TRBJ2-3; possibly TRBD2 for D (5 bases). TRBV23-1 belongs to the ORF category, with a function that is uncertain. This CDR3 comprises 14 residues. V gave up 4 bases and J gave up 2 bases, with 10 bases separating them. In DNA form, the CDR3 reads TGCGCCAGCAGTCGAAGCGGACTCACAGATACGCAGTATTTT. This translates into CASSRSGLTDTQYF.

The genes are TRBV19 and TRBJ1-1, with unresolved D. V lost 8 bases to trimming and J lost 0 bases, with 10 bases between them. Germline V gives CDR1 LNHDA, CDR2 SQIVND (reference sequence). The CDR3 contains 13 residues. The CDR3 DNA sequence: TGTGCCAGTCTAAACACCCTGAACACTGAAGCTTTCTTT. Encoded protein: CASLNTLNTEAFF.

This rearrangement joins TRBV2 to TRBJ1-1; possible D gene TRBD1, 5 bases. The CDR3 has 13 amino acids. The V gene's germline CDR1 is SNHLY and CDR2 FYNNEI. V lost 3 bases, J lost 8 bases, and 13 bases lay in between. The CDR3 region is CASSEHGTREAFF. In nucleotides, the CDR3 is TGTGCCAGCAGTGAGCACGGGACTCGCGAAGCTTTCTTT.